Given below is one T cell receptor beta chain in context. This specimen comes from a study of OX40 agonist ivuxolimab in advanced cancers. Trimming left V 6 bases short and J 4 bases short, with 15 bases between. The CDR3 covers 14 residues. From germline, CDR1 is MNHNS and CDR2 SASEGT. Assay: immunoSEQ multiplex PCR; the TCRdb copy retains only in-frame clones and omits some. The sample includes under 70,000 clones, 80% to 90% seen only once; the top ten take about 1.2%. The chain uses TRBV6-1 and TRBJ1-1; D is possibly TRBD1 (6 bases). The clonotype comes from an adult with an advanced solid tumor such as melanoma, head and neck, liver or kidney cancer. The starting material was CD4+ or CD8+ T cells sorted from blood, obtained in a trial of the OX40 agonist ivuxolimab. This CDR3 is CASSLRGRSTEAFF. In DNA, the CDR3 is TGTGCCAGCAGCCTCAGGGGTCGTAGCACTGAAGCTTTCTTT.